This T cell receptor beta chain was recovered during a study of blood T cell repertoires in COVID-19. As for the study in general: Whether acute or convalescent, the COVID-19 samples came from the United States, Italy and Spain. PBMCs, B-cell-depleted T cells, or T cells provided the cDNA or gDNA that made up the material.

CDR3 length: 16 residues. Germline V gene data show CDR1 as SGHAT and CDR2 as FQNNGV. V was clipped by 3 bases and J by 1 base, with 13 bases between them. This clone was found a few times. As processed by the authors: Researchers report that nucleated cell counts were estimated from reference gene primer amplification. Repertoires were generated with immunoSEQ multiplex PCR, while TCRdb's copy carries only in-frame clones and drops some. V, J and clone size were drawn from that table, and D and trimming were deduced from the DNA. This repertoire shows 210,000 or so clones, just under 85% found once; its top ten account for approximately 8%.

This receptor was taken from a woman aged 50 to 60 with active or convalescent COVID-19. What was sequenced was peripheral blood. The chain links TRBV11-2 to TRBJ2-1; D may be TRBD1 (5 bases). This CDR3 reads CASSLGHPVSYNEQFF. The DNA of the CDR3 is TGTGCCAGCAGCTTGGGGCATCCTGTATCCTACAATGAGCAGTTCTTC.